This T cell receptor beta chain was obtained from a study of Ad26.COV2.S vaccination and SARS-CoV-2 variants. Whole-study context: In the study, Ad26.COV2.S was injected intramuscularly once, or twice 56 days apart.

Broader study findings: Measurements of TCR breadth and depth may have given underestimates of the total T cell responses.

This table comes from immunoSEQ multiplex PCR, and its TCRdb copy is limited to in-frame clones, with some not included. Of hundreds of thousands of clones listed, 88% were seen once; the top ten hold 6.4%. Turning to this clone: The antigen is undetermined.

The CDR3 loop spans 13 amino acids. V lost 1 base and J 6 bases, leaving 7 bases between the germline ends. Described treatment: about 20 received Ad26.COV2.S at low or high dose, single or two shots; about 5 received placebo; per-sample allocation not given. Collection of samples fell on day 63 after the first vaccine or placebo injection. The origin of this receptor is a person between 18 and 59 years old who received the Ad26.COV2.S COVID-19 vaccine or a placebo. The sample was peripheral blood, taken in a trial of Ad26.COV2.S vaccine versus placebo. This sequence joins TRBV12-3 or TRBV12-4 and TRBJ2-1; D is unresolved. Written as DNA, the CDR3 is TGTGCCAGCAGTTTAGGGGTATCCAATGAGCAGTTCTTC. Translation gives CASSLGVSNEQFF.